The 29 T cell receptor beta chains in this list originate from one sample, sequenced in a study of graft-versus-host responses after intestinal transplantation (dated by TCRdb to the early 2020s). The library came from the immunoSEQ multiplex PCR assay. TCRdb took this table from immuneACCESS and kept in-frame rearrangements with V and J called. Such tables lack part of the clones; where checked against another copy, unresolved V genes explain under half of the gap, and the rest is unexplained. The sample profile shows about 100,000 clones; over 80% of them were found once. Of the sample, roughly 6% is held by the ten largest clones. Read against the paper, the sample's time point label means: cells obtained before transplantation from donor or recipient. Antigens for these TCRs are unknown. The sequences come from unstimulated CD8+ T cells sorted from spleen or lymph node cells, collected before intestinal transplant. These receptors all stem from a human donor who received an intestinal transplant.

The rearrangement uses TRBV6-1 and TRBJ1-1, with no clear D. Germline CDR1 reads MNHNS; CDR2 reads SASEGT. The length of the CDR3 is 11 residues. V lost 5 bases, J lost 13 bases, and 14 bases lay in between. The CDR3 reads CASSHLFEVFF. Written as DNA, the CDR3 is TGTGCCAGCAGTCACCTATTCGAGGTTTTCTTT.

The gene calls are TRBV27 and TRBJ1-2; 10 bases are shared with TRBD1. V trimming: 5 bases; J trimming: 4 bases; junction bases outside the gene matches: 7. Per germline, CDR1 MNHEY and CDR2 SMNVEV (reference sequence). This CDR3 has 15 residues. The CDR3 coding sequence is TGTGCCAGCAGTCCTGGGACAGGGGTGGCCTATGGCTACACCTTC. It encodes CASSPGTGVAYGYTF.

This chain connects TRBV2 to TRBJ1-5; 7 bases are a match to TRBD1. Germline lookup yields CDR1 SNHLY and CDR2 FYNNEI. This CDR3 has 15 amino acids. Losses at the gene ends were 3 bases for V and 3 bases for J; bases not matched to a gene: 5. CDR3 sequence: CASSDLQGYNQPQHF. The CDR3 DNA is TGTGCCAGCAGTGATCTACAGGGGTACAATCAGCCCCAGCATTTT.

CDR3 nucleotide sequence: TGTGCCAGCACCAGAAGGGAGGGCCAGCAACATCAGCCCCAGCATTTT. It encodes CASTRREGQQHQPQHF. The V and J genes are TRBV2 and TRBJ1-5, with D uncertain. CDR3 length equals 16 residues. V lost 7 bases and J lost 5, with 21 bases in between. The germline gives CDR1 SNHLY, CDR2 FYNNEI.

This chain connects TRBV18 to TRBJ1-3; D is unresolved. Trimming left V 3 bases short and J 0 bases short, with 6 bases between. The length of the CDR3 is 14 residues. CDR1 KGHSH and CDR2 LQKENI come from the germline V gene. The CDR3 loop is CASSPITSGNTIYF. Here the CDR3 DNA reads TGTGCCAGCTCACCGATTACCTCTGGAAACACCATATATTTT.

Comments on this clone: At one end the junction does not follow the germline gene, possibly because of a read error. The rearrangement joins TRBV5-1 to TRBJ2-5; the match to TRBD1 covers 8 bases. The CDR3 totals 15 residues. Per the germline V gene, CDR1 is SGHRS and CDR2 is YFSETQ. The CDR3, as DNA: TGCGCCAGCAGCAGACCGGGACAGGTTCAAGGGACCCAGTACTTC. As protein: CASSRPGQVQGTQYF. The whole variable domain, filled in from reference TRBV5-1 and TRBJ2-5, reads KAGVTQTPRYLIKTRGQQVTLSCSPISGHRSVSWYQQTPGQGLQFLFEYFSETQRNKGNFPGRFSGRQFSNSRSEMNVSTLELGDSALYLCASSRPGQVQGTQYFGPGTRLLVL.

This rearrangement joins TRBV2 to TRBJ1-3, with TRBD1 identical over 7 bases. Germline V CDR1 and CDR2: SNHLY, FYNNEI. The CDR3 covers 15 residues. The V gene end was trimmed by 7 bases and the J gene end by 0 bases; junction bases not matched to a gene: 6. CDR3: CASTGQSVSGNTIYF. The CDR3 nucleotides are TGTGCCAGCACGGGACAGTCGGTCTCTGGAAACACCATATATTTT.

This chain joins TRBV19 and TRBJ1-1, with D possibly matching TRBD1 (5 bases). This CDR3 spans 14 amino acids. V lost 7 bases and J 2 bases, leaving 14 bases between the germline ends. The V gene's germline CDR1 is LNHDA and CDR2 SQIVND (reference sequence). The CDR3 reads CASKVRALNTEAFF. The CDR3 DNA reads TGTGCCAGTAAGGTCAGGGCCCTAAACACTGAAGCTTTCTTT.

The J gene is TRBJ2-3, the V gene TRBV7-7; perhaps TRBD2 as D (6 bases). Germline values: CDR1 SSHAT, CDR2 FNYEAQ (reference sequence). The CDR3 length is 13 residues. Between the trimmed V and J ends, which lost 4 bases and 8 bases, there was a span of 13 bases. CDR3 loop: CASSSGGIATQYF. Here the CDR3 DNA reads TGTGCCAGCAGCTCCGGGGGAATAGCTACGCAGTATTTT.

The chain links TRBV18 to TRBJ1-1; no clear D. Germline loops: CDR1 KGHSH, CDR2 LQKENI. The CDR3 is 14 residues long. V lost 0 bases to trimming and J lost 1 base, with 6 bases between them. The CDR3 region has the DNA TGTGCCAGCTCACCACCACGTTCGAACACTGAAGCTTTCTTT. As protein: CASSPPRSNTEAFF.

This chain connects TRBV7-2 to TRBJ1-3; a weak D match, TRBD1 (6 bases). Deletions cut 1 base from V and 4 bases from J, with 8 bases between. Per the germline V gene, CDR1 is SGHTA and CDR2 is FQGNSA. CDR3 size: 14 residues. In DNA, the CDR3 is TGTGCCAGCAGCTTAGTTGGACAGGGAAACACCATATATTTT. The encoded protein is CASSLVGQGNTIYF.

The chain is built from TRBV5-4 and TRBJ1-5; no definite D call. CDR1 SGHNT and CDR2 YYREEE come from the germline V gene (reference sequence). The CDR3 spans 14 residues. V was cut by 4 bases and J by 3 bases, with 11 bases left in between. CDR3 in amino acids: CASSVAGYNQPQHF. The CDR3 DNA reads as TGTGCCAGCAGCGTGGCAGGCTACAATCAGCCCCAGCATTTT.

This clone appeared a few times. The V call is TRBV6-4, the J call TRBJ2-1; 9 nucleotides line up with TRBD2. In germline, CDR1 is MRHNA, CDR2 SNTAGT. V was pared by 4 bases and J by 5 bases, with 0 bases of the junction left unmatched. The CDR3 loop spans 13 amino acids. The CDR3 protein is CASSASGNNEQFF. The CDR3 coding sequence is TGTGCCAGCAGTGCTAGCGGGAACAATGAGCAGTTCTTC.

V gene TRBV7-9 combines with J gene TRBJ1-1; D not certain. The V gene's germline CDR1 is SEHNR and CDR2 FQNEAQ (reference sequence). Trimming took off 0 bases at V and 8 bases at J, with 13 bases between the two ends. The CDR3 contains 14 residues. The chain's CDR3 is CASSLAHWSGEAFF. CDR3 bases: TGTGCCAGCAGCTTAGCCCACTGGAGTGGGGAAGCTTTCTTT.

This chain uses TRBV10-3 with TRBJ1-5; 7 nucleotides line up with TRBD1. The germline V gene encodes CDR1 ENHRY and CDR2 SYGVKD. V shed 2 bases and J 4 bases; nucleotides not matched to a gene: 5. The CDR3 length is 15 residues. The CDR3 protein is CAISETGEGNQPQHF. The CDR3 nucleotides read TGTGCCATCAGTGAGACAGGGGAGGGGAATCAGCCCCAGCATTTT.

The chain is built from TRBV10-1 and TRBJ1-3, with D tentatively TRBD1 (5 bases). The CDR3 has 16 residues. CDR1 and CDR2 from the germline V gene are WNHNN and SYGVQD (reference sequence). V dropped 0 bases and J dropped 0 bases, with 9 bases sitting between them. The CDR3 region is CASSESLGGSGNTIYF. DNA of the CDR3: TGCGCCAGCAGTGAGTCGTTGGGGGGCTCTGGAAACACCATATATTTT.

This clone was recorded only once. The chain recombines TRBV27 with TRBJ2-3; D might be TRBD2 (6 bases). The V and J ends lost 5 bases and 3 bases respectively, with 18 bases between them. Germline V CDR1 and CDR2: MNHEY, SMNVEV (reference sequence). This CDR3 region has 16 residues. The CDR3 DNA sequence: TGTGCCAGCAGTAACGGACTGGGACTTACGACAGATACGCAGTATTTT. Protein product: CASSNGLGLTTDTQYF.

The chain has TRBV6-5 and TRBJ2-2; D unresolved. Trimming shortened V by 4 bases and J by 5 bases, and 5 bases separated the two germline ends. Per germline, CDR1 MNHEY and CDR2 SVGAGI. CDR3 length equals 12 residues. The CDR3 here is CASSSSTGELFF. The CDR3 nucleotides are TGTGCCAGCAGTTCATCTACCGGGGAGCTGTTTTTT.

The CDR3 reads CASIHPGTGELFF. The CDR3 DNA follows: TGTGCCAGCATCCACCCGGGTACCGGGGAGCTGTTTTTT. This chain joins TRBV6-5 and TRBJ2-2, with unresolved D. Germline loops: CDR1 MNHEY, CDR2 SVGAGI. CDR3 length: 13 amino acids. V was pared by 7 bases and J by 5 bases, with 11 bases between.

This rearrangement joins TRBV5-6 to TRBJ2-3; 8 bases fit TRBD1. This CDR3 is built from 17 residues. Germline assignment: CDR1 SGHDT and CDR2 YYEEEE. Trimming at V came to 4 bases and at J to 5 bases, leaving 15 bases not matched to a gene. CDR3 coding DNA: TGTGCCAGCAGCCCCCTGGGGCAGGGGGCCGGTAAAGATACGCAGTATTTT. This translates into CASSPLGQGAGKDTQYF.

In nucleotides, the CDR3 is TGTGCCAGCAGTTACACCGGGACGCCGGGGCTCCACTTT. The encoded protein is CASSYTGTPGLHF. The chain carries TRBV6-5 and TRBJ1-6; possible D gene TRBD1, 5 bases. Germline V gives CDR1 MNHEY, CDR2 SVGAGI. Trimming took 2 bases from V and 16 from J, leaving 15 bases between them. CDR3 length: 13 residues.

This chain connects TRBV19 to TRBJ2-7; D is undetermined. Germline CDR1 reads LNHDA; CDR2 reads SQIVND (reference sequence). CDR3 length: 13 residues. Trimming removed 5 bases at V and 4 bases at J, with 12 bases between. The DNA of the CDR3 is TGTGCCAGTAGTTCGGCGTTTCTGTACGAGCAGTACTTC. This encodes CASSSAFLYEQYF.

On this clone: Other DNA variants within this sample encode the same CDR3. The CDR3 protein is CASSIVGGQWGTGANVLTF. The CDR3 region has the DNA TGTGCCAGTAGTATAGTGGGCGGACAGTGGGGAACCGGGGCCAACGTCCTGACTTTC. This chain joins TRBV19 and TRBJ2-6, with D perhaps matching TRBD1 (6 bases). The germline V gene has CDR1 LNHDA and CDR2 SQIVND (reference sequence). Trimming took off 1 base at V and 4 bases at J, with 20 bases between the two ends. The CDR3 runs 19 residues.

V gene TRBV4-1 combines with J gene TRBJ2-4; 7 bases are a match to TRBD2. This CDR3 has 15 amino acids. In germline, CDR1 is MGHRA, CDR2 YSYEKL. After removal of 2 bases from V and 0 bases from J, the junction contained 1 base not matched to a gene. The CDR3 region is CASSQLAGAKNIQYF. The CDR3 DNA is TGCGCCAGCAGCCAATTAGCGGGAGCCAAAAACATTCAGTACTTC.

The V and J genes are TRBV5-4 and TRBJ2-3; 9 nucleotides align to TRBD2. After removal of 2 bases from V and 7 bases from J, the junction contained 20 bases not matched to a gene. Germline V gene data show CDR1 as SGHNT and CDR2 as YYREEE (reference sequence). The CDR3 length is 19 residues. The DNA for the CDR3 is TGTGCCAGCAGCTTAGCTTTCGAGTGGTTGCCAGCGGGGGGTAATACGCAGTATTTT. Translating gives CASSLAFEWLPAGGNTQYF.

This chain connects TRBV27 to TRBJ2-1; D is unresolved. V was shortened by 3 bases and J by 4 bases, with 16 bases between the two germline ends. Germline assignment: CDR1 MNHEY and CDR2 SMNVEV (reference sequence). This CDR3 region has 16 residues. The CDR3 reads CASSFLASAKYNEQFF. CDR3 nucleotide sequence: TGTGCCAGCAGTTTCTTAGCTTCTGCGAAGTACAATGAGCAGTTCTTC.

The rearrangement joins TRBV6-5 to TRBJ2-3; no definite D call. With 5 bases removed from V and 3 bases from J, the gap between germline ends came to 15 bases. Per the germline V gene, CDR1 is MNHEY and CDR2 is SVGAGI. This CDR3 has 15 amino acids. DNA of the CDR3: TGTGCCAGCAGTAGTCTGACAATTGTAACAGATACGCAGTATTTT. It encodes CASSSLTIVTDTQYF.

V gene TRBV13 combines with J gene TRBJ1-2; D is undetermined. CDR1 is PRHDT, CDR2 FYEKMQ, per germline (reference sequence). The CDR3 is made up of 13 amino acids. Trimming cost V 5 bases and J 3 bases, with 10 bases left between them. CDR3 sequence: CASSPGFDYGYTF. As DNA, the CDR3 is TGTGCCAGCAGCCCAGGATTCGACTATGGCTACACCTTC.

CDR3 in DNA: TGTGCCAGTACGGGAGAGGAGGAGAGGAACACTGAAGCTTTCTTT. It specifies CASTGEEERNTEAFF. This rearrangement joins TRBV19 to TRBJ1-1; no definite D call. Trimming left V 7 bases short and J 1 base short, with 16 bases between. CDR3 length equals 15 residues. Germline CDR1 reads LNHDA; CDR2 reads SQIVND (reference sequence).